These 25 T cell receptor beta chains share one sample of origin, sequenced in a study of prognosis after radiotherapy for stage I lung cancer. The TCR beta CDR3 region was amplified from genomic DNA, with two rounds of multiplex PCR being used for the amplification. Every TRBV and TRBJ gene had its own specific primer in first-round PCR. TCRdb passed the multiplex PCR reads through MiXCR, listing each CDR3 protein once. The sample has around 30,000 distinct CDR3 sequences; around 30% are singletons. The sequences come from PBMCs, collected before or after stereotactic body radiation therapy (not recorded which). Receptor source: a donor aged 50 or older with non-small cell lung cancer.

This clonotype was seen many times. The chain combines TRBV20-1 with TRBJ2-7, with D possibly called TRBD1 or TRBD2 (6 bases each). The CDR3 runs 16 residues. Trimming removed 1 base at V and 7 bases at J, with 23 bases between. Germline loops: CDR1 DFQATT, CDR2 SNEGSKA (reference sequence). The CDR3 sequence: CSARGGVLPGAREQYF. In DNA form, the CDR3 reads TGCAGTGCTAGAGGTGGGGTTCTTCCGGGGGCGCGGGAGCAGTACTTC.

This clonotype appeared many times. The germline gene is not matched at one end of the junction; a read error may be the cause. This chain connects TRBV5-1 to TRBJ2-7; 8 bases map to TRBD1. CDR3 length equals 13 residues. Looked up from germline, CDR1 is SGHRS and CDR2 is YFSETQ. CDR3 in amino acids: CASSLDRDGEQYF. CDR3 sequence (DNA): TGTGCCAGCAGTTTGGACAGGGACGGCGAGCAGTACTTC.

This clonotype was counted once. A read error may be the cause here, since a much bigger clone is one base away. The chain joins TRBV10-3 to TRBJ2-7; a possible D gene is TRBD2 (5 bases). V lost 5 bases, J lost 3 bases, and 17 bases lay in between. Germline values: CDR1 ENHRY, CDR2 SYGVKD. The CDR3 runs 15 residues. The CDR3 region has the DNA TGTGCCATCAGTCAACCGGAACGGAGCGGCTACGAGCAGTACTTC. This translates into CAISQPERSGYEQYF.

This clonotype was seen ten or more times. The chain uses TRBV5-4 and TRBJ1-2, with D uncertain. The CDR3 sequence is 12 residues long. V shed 0 bases and J shed 4 bases, with 4 bases lying between them. Germline V lookup: CDR1 SGHNT, CDR2 YYREEE (reference sequence). The CDR3 region is CASSLGGYGYTF. In DNA form, the CDR3 reads TGTGCCAGCAGCTTGGGGGGCTATGGCTACACCTTC.

This clonotype was seen more than once but under ten times. J is TRBJ1-2 and V is TRBV27; 7 nucleotides line up with TRBD1. The V gene end was trimmed by 6 bases and the J gene end by 4 bases; junction bases not matched to a gene: 5. In germline, CDR1 is MNHEY, CDR2 SMNVEV (reference sequence). The CDR3 is 13 amino acids. The CDR3: CASRPGGAYGYTF. CDR3 DNA sequence: TGTGCCAGCAGACCAGGGGGTGCCTATGGCTACACCTTC.

This sequence joins TRBV6-4 and TRBJ2-1; tentatively, D is TRBD1 or TRBD2 (5 bases each). In germline, CDR1 is MRHNA, CDR2 SNTAGT. The CDR3 covers 17 residues. Trimming took 6 bases from V and 8 from J, leaving 26 bases between them. The CDR3 DNA sequence: TGTGCCAGCAGAAACCCTCGAGGGGTCTGGAGGATCGATGAGCAGTTCTTC. This gives the protein CASRNPRGVWRIDEQFF.

There are many counts of this clonotype. The CDR3 region has the DNA TGCGCCAGCGGAGGGGGCCCCTACAATGAGCAGTTCTTC. Residues: CASGGGPYNEQFF. This chain uses TRBV5-1 with TRBJ2-1, with D perhaps matching TRBD1 (7 bases). V shed 7 bases and J shed 2 bases, with 10 bases lying between them. Germline-derived CDR1 and CDR2 are SGHRS and YFSETQ. The CDR3 runs 13 residues.

V and J are TRBV7-9 and TRBJ1-2; possible D gene TRBD1, 5 bases. The germline CDR1 and CDR2 sequences are SEHNR and FQNEAQ (reference sequence). This CDR3 region has 15 residues. V lost 5 bases and J 3 bases, leaving 16 bases between the germline ends. The CDR3 protein is CASSEPGRADYGYTF. CDR3 bases: TGTGCCAGCAGCGAACCTGGCAGGGCGGACTATGGCTACACCTTC.

This clonotype was picked up many times. CDR3 residues: CASSMGGGYTF. CDR3 sequence (DNA): TGTGCCAGTAGTATGGGAGGGGGCTACACCTTC. The rearrangement uses TRBV19 and TRBJ1-2; D unresolved. From germline, CDR1 is LNHDA and CDR2 SQIVND (reference sequence). V lost 3 bases and J 8 bases, leaving 7 bases between the germline ends. CDR3 length equals 11 residues.

In the case of this clonotype: A clone one base away is much larger, so this may be a read error. The chain carries TRBV6-2 or TRBV6-3 and TRBJ1-4; 7 bases fit TRBD1. The V gene's germline CDR1 is MNHEY and CDR2 SVGEGT. The trim removed 7 bases at V and 4 bases at J, leaving 3 bases unmatched. CDR3 length equals 13 residues. The CDR3 loop is CASIPGGNEKLFF. The CDR3 DNA is TGTGCCAGCATACCAGGGGGTAATGAAAAACTGTTTTTT.

Concerning this clonotype: This sequence is one base from a far larger clone and is likely a read error. The chain is built from TRBV6-2 or TRBV6-3 and TRBJ2-5, with 7 bases identical to TRBD2. Germline V gene data show CDR1 as MNHEY and CDR2 as SVGEGT. V gave up 8 bases and J gave up 2 bases; unmatched junction bases: 5. The CDR3 length is 13 residues. This CDR3 reads CASGLGTQETQYF. Here the CDR3 DNA reads TGTGCCAGCGGACTAGGAACACAAGAGACCCAGTACTTC.

As concerns this clonotype: A much larger clone lies a single base off, so this may be a read error. This rearrangement joins TRBV19 to TRBJ2-5; perhaps TRBD1 as D (6 bases). The V gene's germline CDR1 is LNHDA and CDR2 SQIVND (reference sequence). The CDR3 length is 15 residues. V was shortened by 6 bases and J by 4 bases, with 18 bases between the two germline ends. The CDR3 coding sequence is TGTGCCAGTAGGAGGGGAGCAGGGGTTCCAGAGACCCAGTACTTC. Translating it yields CASRRGAGVPETQYF.

Comments on this clonotype: Just one base apart from a much larger clone, this may be a read error. V is TRBV7-8 and J is TRBJ2-1; D is ambiguous. The CDR3 has 13 amino acids. The germline V and J ends were trimmed by 4 bases and 6 bases, with 10 bases remaining between them. Germline CDR1 and CDR2: SGHVS and FQNEAQ. Written as DNA, the CDR3 is TGTGCCAGCAGCTCAGTTTCAGTCAATGAGCAGTTCTTC. Translated, it gives CASSSVSVNEQFF.

The V gene is TRBV4-2, the J gene TRBJ1-2, with a possible D match to TRBD1 (5 bases). Trimming pared 0 bases from V and 8 bases from J, leaving 28 bases between. The germline CDR1 and CDR2 sequences are LGHNA and YNFKEQ. The CDR3 runs 19 residues. The CDR3 sequence is CASSQDLSLSGRGPMGYTF. In DNA form, the CDR3 reads TGTGCCAGCAGCCAAGATCTATCGTTATCGGGGCGAGGGCCTATGGGCTACACCTTC.

Note on this clonotype: A read error is possible here, since a much larger clone lies one base away. The chain uses TRBV2 and TRBJ2-3; D gene unclear. The ends were cut back, 5 bases at V and 10 bases at J, with 13 bases in the middle. The CDR3 covers 12 residues. Germline V gene data show CDR1 as SNHLY and CDR2 as FYNNEI. This CDR3 reads CASSLFTYAQYF. CDR3 DNA: TGTGCCAGCAGTCTCTTCACATATGCGCAGTATTTT.

This clonotype was detected many times. The chain uses TRBV7-2 and TRBJ1-3; D gene unclear. The CDR3 totals 13 residues. In germline, CDR1 is SGHTA, CDR2 FQGNSA. Deletions cut 1 base from V and 3 bases from J, with 4 bases between. The CDR3 DNA is TGTGCCAGCAGCTTAGGCAGTGGAAACACCATATATTTT. It codes for CASSLGSGNTIYF.

The sample holds a few counts of this clonotype. A much larger clonotype is one base distant, so this may be a read error. This rearrangement joins TRBV7-9 to TRBJ1-2; 8 nucleotides match TRBD1. This CDR3 has 15 residues. The V gene's germline CDR1 is SEHNR and CDR2 FQNEAQ (reference sequence). V lost 5 bases and J lost 7; bases outside the gene matches: 12. In DNA form, the CDR3 reads TGTGCCAGCAGCCCAATAGTACAGGGGGTCTCTGGCTACACCTTC. This translates into CASSPIVQGVSGYTF.

Many counts were recorded for this clonotype. The rearrangement links TRBV7-2 to TRBJ1-2; TRBD1 matches 7 bases. Germline V CDR1 and CDR2: SGHTA, FQGNSA. CDR3 length: 13 amino acids. After removal of 1 base from V and 4 bases from J, the junction contained 0 bases not matched to a gene. The CDR3 DNA is TGTGCCAGCAGCTTAGGACAGGGCTATGGCTACACCTTC. Amino acid sequence: CASSLGQGYGYTF.

This clonotype occurred many times. The CDR3 here is CASSVEGALYFGYTF. The DNA for the CDR3 is TGTGCCAGCAGCGTAGAGGGGGCGCTTTATTTTGGCTACACCTTC. The rearrangement joins TRBV9 to TRBJ1-2; 7 nucleotides align to TRBD1. J lost 7 bases, V lost 0 bases, and 9 bases had no gene match. The germline V gene has CDR1 SGDLS and CDR2 YYNGEE. The CDR3 is made up of 15 amino acids.

This clonotype came up a few times. A much larger clonotype is one base distant, so this may be a read error. This chain links TRBV11-3 with TRBJ2-7; TRBD1 might be the D (5 bases). The CDR3 runs to 15 residues. Per germline, CDR1 SGHNT and CDR2 YENEEA. V dropped 7 bases and J dropped 1 base, with 17 bases sitting between them. The CDR3 DNA reads as TGTGCCAGCATCTTTGGCAGGGTGAAATCCTACGAGCAGTACTTC. Residues: CASIFGRVKSYEQYF.

The chain uses TRBV3-1 and TRBJ2-3; no clear D gene. The CDR3 is 14 residues long. V was shortened by 7 bases and J by 5 bases, with 16 bases between the two germline ends. Germline V CDR1 and CDR2: LGHDT, YNNKEL (reference sequence). CDR3 bases: TGTGCCAGCAACGCTGCGTCTGGGGAAGATACGCAGTATTTT. Translation gives CASNAASGEDTQYF.

This clonotype was observed many times. The chain couples TRBV27 to TRBJ1-2, with D uncertain. This CDR3 has 12 amino acids. Germline CDR1 and CDR2: MNHEY and SMNVEV (reference sequence). With 5 bases removed from V and 4 bases from J, the gap between germline ends came to 8 bases. The CDR3 loop reads CASSIAGYGYTF. CDR3 nucleotide sequence: TGTGCCAGCAGTATTGCAGGCTATGGCTACACCTTC.

Worth noting for this clonotype: This likely traces to a read error, being one base from a far larger clone. The V call is TRBV6-2 or TRBV6-3, the J call TRBJ1-1; D gene unclear. V was cut by 6 bases and J by 0 bases, with 14 bases left in between. Germline CDR1 reads MNHEY; CDR2 reads SVGEGT. The CDR3 has 15 amino acids. The CDR3 sequence is CASSLGAGLNTEAFF. For the CDR3, the DNA is TGTGCCAGCAGCCTCGGTGCTGGATTGAACACTGAAGCTTTCTTT.

The table lists this clonotype with many counts. DNA for the CDR3: TGTGCCAGCAGTTTTGGGGGGCCGTTAGAGACCCAGTACTTC. It specifies CASSFGGPLETQYF. The chain employs TRBV27 and TRBJ2-5; D possibly matches TRBD1 or TRBD2 (6 bases each). Germline values: CDR1 MNHEY, CDR2 SMNVEV (reference sequence). The germline V and J ends were trimmed by 3 bases and 4 bases, with 12 bases remaining between them. The CDR3 is made up of 14 amino acids.

This clonotype was counted a single time. This likely traces to a read error, being one base from a far larger clone. The J gene is TRBJ2-5, the V gene TRBV6-9; 10 bases are a match to TRBD1. The CDR3 consists of 14 residues. Germline CDR1 is MNHGY and CDR2 is SVAAGI. V dropped 4 bases and J dropped 4; count of bases not matched to a gene: 3. The chain's CDR3 is CASSWRTGGETQYF. CDR3 DNA sequence: TGTGCCAGCAGTTGGAGGACAGGGGGAGAGACCCAGTACTTC.